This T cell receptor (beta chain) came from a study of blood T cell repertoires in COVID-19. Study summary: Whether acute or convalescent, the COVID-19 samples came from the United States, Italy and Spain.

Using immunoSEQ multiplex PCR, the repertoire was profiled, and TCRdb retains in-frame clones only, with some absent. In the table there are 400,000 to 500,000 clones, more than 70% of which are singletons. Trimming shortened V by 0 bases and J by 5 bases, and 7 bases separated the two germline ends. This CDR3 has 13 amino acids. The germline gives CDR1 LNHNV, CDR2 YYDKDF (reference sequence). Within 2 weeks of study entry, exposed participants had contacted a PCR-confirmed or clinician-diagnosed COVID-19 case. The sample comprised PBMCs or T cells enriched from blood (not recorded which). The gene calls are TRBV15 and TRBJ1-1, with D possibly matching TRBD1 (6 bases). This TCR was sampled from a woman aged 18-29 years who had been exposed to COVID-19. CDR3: CATSRDRGTEAFF. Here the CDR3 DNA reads TGTGCCACCAGCAGAGATAGGGGGACTGAAGCTTTCTTT.